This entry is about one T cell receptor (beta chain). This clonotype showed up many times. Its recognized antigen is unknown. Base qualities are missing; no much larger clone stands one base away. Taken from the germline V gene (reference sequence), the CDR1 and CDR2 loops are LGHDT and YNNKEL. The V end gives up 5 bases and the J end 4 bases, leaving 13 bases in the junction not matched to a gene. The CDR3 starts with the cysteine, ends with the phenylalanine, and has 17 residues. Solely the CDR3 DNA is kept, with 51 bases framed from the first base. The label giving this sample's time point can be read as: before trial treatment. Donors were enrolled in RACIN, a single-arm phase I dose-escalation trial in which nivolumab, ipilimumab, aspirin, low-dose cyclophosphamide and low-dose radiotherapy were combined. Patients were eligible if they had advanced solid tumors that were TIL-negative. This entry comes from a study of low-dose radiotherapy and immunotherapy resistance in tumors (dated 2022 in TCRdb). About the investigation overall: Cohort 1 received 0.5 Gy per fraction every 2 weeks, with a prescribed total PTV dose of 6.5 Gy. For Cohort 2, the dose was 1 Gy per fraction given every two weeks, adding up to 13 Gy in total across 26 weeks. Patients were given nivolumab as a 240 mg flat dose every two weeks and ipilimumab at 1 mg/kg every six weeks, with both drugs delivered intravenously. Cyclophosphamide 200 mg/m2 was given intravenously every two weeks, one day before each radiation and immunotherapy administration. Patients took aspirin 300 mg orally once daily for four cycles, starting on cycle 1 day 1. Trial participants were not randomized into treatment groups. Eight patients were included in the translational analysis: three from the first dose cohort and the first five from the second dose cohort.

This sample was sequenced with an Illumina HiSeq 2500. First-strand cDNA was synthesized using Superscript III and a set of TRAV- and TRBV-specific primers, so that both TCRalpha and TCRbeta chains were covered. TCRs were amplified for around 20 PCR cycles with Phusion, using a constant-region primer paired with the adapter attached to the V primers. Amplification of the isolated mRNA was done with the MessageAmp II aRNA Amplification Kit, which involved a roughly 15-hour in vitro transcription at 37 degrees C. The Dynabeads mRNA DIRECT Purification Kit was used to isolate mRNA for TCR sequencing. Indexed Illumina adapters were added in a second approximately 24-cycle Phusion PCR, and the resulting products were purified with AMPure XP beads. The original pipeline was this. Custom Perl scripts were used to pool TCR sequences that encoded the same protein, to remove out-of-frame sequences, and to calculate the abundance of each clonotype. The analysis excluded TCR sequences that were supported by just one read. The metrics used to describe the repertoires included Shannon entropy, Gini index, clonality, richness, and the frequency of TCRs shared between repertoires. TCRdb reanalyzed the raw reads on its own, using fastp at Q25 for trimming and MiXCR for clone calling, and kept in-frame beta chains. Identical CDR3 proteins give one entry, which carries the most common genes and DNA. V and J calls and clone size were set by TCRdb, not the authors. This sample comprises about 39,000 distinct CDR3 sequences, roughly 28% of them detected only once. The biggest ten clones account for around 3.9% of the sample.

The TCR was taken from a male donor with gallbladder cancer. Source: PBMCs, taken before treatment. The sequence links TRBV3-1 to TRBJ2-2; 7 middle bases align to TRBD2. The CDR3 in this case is CASSVSRELSGTGELFF. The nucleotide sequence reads TGTGCCAGCAGCGTCTCGCGGGAGTTGTCCGGCACCGGGGAGCTGTTTTTT. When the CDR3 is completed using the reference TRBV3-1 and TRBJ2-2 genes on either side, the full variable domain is DTAVSQTPKYLVTQMGNDKSIKCEQNLGHDTMYWYKQDSKKFLKIMFSYNNKELIINETVPNRFSPKSPDKAHLNLHINSLELGDSAVYFCASSVSRELSGTGELFFGEGSRLTVL.